This T cell receptor (beta chain) was sequenced in a study of CD8 T cells in ankylosing spondylitis. Construction of TCR beta libraries was performed using quantitative 5'-RACE with molecular barcodes. One entry per CDR3 protein, called by TCRdb with MiXCR from the 5' RACE reads. The sample has under 550,000 distinct CDR3 sequences, about 24% seen once. CDR1 is SEHNR and CDR2 is FQNEAQ in the germline V gene (reference sequence). Trimming removed 5 bases at V and 4 bases at J, with 14 bases between. CDR3 size: 14 residues. As concerns this clonotype: The antigen is unknown.

Study-level points and caveats: Disease-linked clones were found to be CD8+ and relatively rare in peripheral blood. Reportedly, significant enrichment of disease-linked clones occurred in matched ankylosing spondylitis synovial fluid. Reactive arthritis synovial fluid and blood were previously reported to contain some motif variants. There was a TCR beta motif, made of 7 or 8 highly homologous variants, that appeared characteristic of ankylosing spondylitis blood.

The clonotype comes from a male donor with ankylosing spondylitis. Sequenced: blood, either unsorted or a sorted T cell fraction (not recorded which). V is TRBV7-9 and J is TRBJ1-1; the D gene is possibly TRBD1 (6 bases). CDR3 protein: CASSRAGGVTEAFF. As DNA, the CDR3 is TGTGCCAGCAGCCGGGCGGGGGGCGTCACTGAAGCTTTCTTT.